Sequencing of this TCR beta chain was carried out in a study of cytomegalovirus exposure and HLA in healthy donors listed by TCRdb under 2017. Background for the entire study: According to an earlier analysis of several hundred of the donors, roughly 180 million T cells yielded some 110 million unique TCR beta sequences and about 300 Gb of sequence data. An early release that covered 640 HLA-typed donors contained about 300 gigabases of sequencing data and tens of millions of unique TCR sequences. Among the approximately 430 genotyped donors, 75% to 90% belonged to the genetic ancestry cluster associated with self-reported Caucasian donors. The aim of the study was to test whether cataloging public T cell receptors could identify signatures of past pathogen exposure. Using immunosequencing, the study profiled T cell repertoires from around 670 subjects and related those repertoires to cytomegalovirus serostatus. Along with the approximately 700-subject first cohort, a separate validation cohort of about 110 different subjects was used. To predict cytomegalovirus infection status, the study brought together high-throughput TCR immunosequencing, statistical association of individual TCRs with disease status, and machine learning. A later analysis re-analyzed previously published TCR beta repertoires from roughly 630 donors and added high-resolution HLA genotyping to study TCR occurrence patterns. Rather than using new phenotypic data, the later analysis identified candidate immune exposures from TCR beta sequences and from how often those sequences occurred across donors. An earlier analysis of around 540 of the donors applied high-throughput TCR beta sequencing to assess whether each TCR beta V gene segment acted as functional or pseudogenic. Donor age, sex, ethnicity and CMV serostatus were compiled together with the repertoire data. A later genetic analysis used genome-wide SNP genotypes for about 60% of the roughly 670 donors, treating that subset as a discovery cohort. Every discovery cohort repertoire had been produced on one sequencing platform. HLA typing included class I and class II loci at four-digit resolution. The number of donors typed differed by locus, with roughly 629-640 for A, B, C, DRB1 and DQB1, over 500 for DQA1, some 570 for DPA1, and some 450 for DPB1. Roughly 5 DR-DQ haplotypes were handled as single units for association and clustering, since linkage in the cohort was strong. Among about 370 genotyped donors of the cohort, an average of about 220,000 unique TCR beta nucleotide sequences was sequenced per donor, of which about 20% were non-productive. Study-level results and caveats: Across donors, most TCR sequences were observed very rarely, whereas some public TCRs were present in many individuals. At a false discovery rate of 0.05, a later analysis linked 15,000 to 20,000 TCR beta sequences to specific HLA alleles. A later genetic analysis reported fewer N-insertions in productive TCRs among donors in an Asian-associated ancestry cluster than the approximately 670-donor mean. A cluster of highly shared sequence variants was judged likely to be a technical artifact of the sequencing pipeline. In a later analysis, HLA-associated TCR beta chains showed more clonal expansion and lower generation probabilities than non-associated chains that were equally common. HLA typing was unavailable for some donors at each locus, so association tests used only the typed subset. The 87-base-pair reads could not distinguish some IMGT-functional V segments, including TRBV6-2 and TRBV6-3, so those segments were excluded. Because counts were too low, about 18 rarely observed V segments, including chromosome 9 orphons, were left out of the earlier analysis of 587 of the donors. CMV serostatus was the only immune exposure information available for the cohort. The presence/absence analyses assumed that sequencing depth was roughly uniform across donors, and that assumption may not be true. Broadly in line with IMGT annotations, most TCR beta V segments showed up in productive rearrangements about 87% or about 30% of the time in an earlier analysis of under 700 of the donors. In both the original and validation cohorts, the classifier was reported to diagnose cytomegalovirus status with high specificity and sensitivity. Linkage disequilibrium might explain the correlated functional status among segregating V segments, but an unknown experimental factor could not be ruled out. A later genetic analysis associated a missense DCLRE1C variant with V-gene and J-gene trimming of TCR beta chains, and an independent cohort replicated the association. A few of the identified cytomegalovirus-associated TCR beta chains were confirmed in vitro to be specific for cytomegalovirus antigens. This cohort had only TCR beta chains sequenced, and the lack of alpha or paired-chain data limited which features could be detected. According to a later analysis, most CMV-associated TCR beta chains appeared to be HLA-restricted, and the HLA associations seemed to be driven largely by CMV exposure. According to the authors, the approach could potentially be generalized to other disease states and immunological phenotypes. In a later analysis, several top co-occurrence clusters were reported to appear linked to parvovirus B19, influenza, CMV and Epstein-Barr virus. Strong co-occurrence of HLA alleles, especially DR and DQ, made assigning TCR associations to individual alleles difficult. A further reported finding was that TCR beta sequences accurately predicted the HLA-A and HLA-B alleles for most subjects in the first cohort. The study gave a list of 150 to 200 TCR beta chains associated with cytomegalovirus. In a later analysis, TCR association rates were found to vary across HLA loci, with the most associated TCRs seen for DRB1 alleles and the fewest for HLA-C alleles.

The germline V gene yields SGHAT for CDR1 and FQNNGV for CDR2. V trim: 5 bases; J trim: 5 bases; unmatched bases: 14. Taken from cysteine to phenylalanine, the CDR3 has 16 residues. The kept DNA is CDR3 alone, 48 bases in frame from the first base. Details on this clone: It has no known antigen specificity. No base qualities exist here, and no much larger clone lies one base off it.

Receptors were amplified or captured by the immunoSEQ multiplex PCR assay. The multiplex PCR relied on a mix of 60 forward primers for TCR Vbeta segments and 13 reverse primers for TCR Jbeta segments. A multiplex PCR assay on genomic DNA amplified the CDR3 region of rearranged TCR beta genes. The amplified TCR beta libraries were sequenced on the Illumina HiSeq System as 87-base-pair reads. Concerning the study's data processing: A later analysis tallied approximately 87 million unique TCR beta chains across the 666 repertoires, and approximately 12 million of those chains were shared by two or more donors. To remove PCR and sequencing errors, raw reads were error-corrected and collapsed into unique sequences using a nearest-neighbor algorithm that merged closely related sequences. To assign V, D and J gene segments, CDR3 sequences were aligned to IMGT reference sequences. For a sequence to be retained, at least a six-nucleotide match to both a V gene segment and a J gene segment was required. A rearrangement was called productive if the CDR3 had no stop codons and remained in frame with V and J, and every other rearrangement was called non-productive. Following IMGT convention, CDR3 was defined as the stretch from the second conserved V-encoded cysteine to the conserved J-encoded phenylalanine. The earlier analysis of about 530 of the donors excluded any sequence lacking an unambiguous match to a single V gene segment. In an earlier analysis of 587 of the donors, a V segment was called functional when productive rearrangements were above 56.7%, and segregating when the standard deviation between donors exceeded 5%. A statistical classification framework was built to diagnose cytomegalovirus status from the catalog of TCR beta chain sequences. V and J gene assignment, in a later analysis, came from comparing TCR nucleotide sequences with IMGT/GENE-DB human TR gene sequences. The TCRdist pipeline was used in a later analysis to assign CDR3 sequences and most-parsimonious VDJ recombination scenarios. In a later analysis, every TCR beta chain was defined by the combination of its CDR3 amino acid sequence and its V-gene family, and reads without a unique V-gene family were dropped. To address suspected cross-contamination and a sequencing artifact, a later analysis removed around 590 highly shared, low-generation-probability nucleotide sequences. A later analysis calculated a clonal expansion index for each public chain from normalized within-repertoire ranks of inferred template counts. In a later analysis, generation probabilities were computed using a VDJ recombination model fitted to out-of-frame rearrangements, and the results were checked against IGoR. Hypergeometric tests were used in a later analysis to score TCR-TCR, TCR-HLA and TCR-CMV co-occurrence, with a repertoire-size bias correction applied to the TCR pairs. To estimate false discovery rates, a later analysis permuted the HLA or CMV assignments 20 times. In a later analysis, co-occurring TCRs were grouped using DBSCAN, with TCRdist sequence similarity added in when clustering inside HLA-allele-positive subsets. Repertoires with fewer than 30,000 or more than 120,000 public chains, plus five repertoires with anomalous nucleotide sharing, were excluded from co-occurrence clustering. TCRdb holds this immuneACCESS table with in-frame rearrangements only. Some clones are missing; in checked studies, unresolved V genes explain under half, and the rest has no known cause. V and J calls and clone size are as listed in that table; D and trimming were resolved from the DNA. This sample lists fewer than 250,000 clones; around 75% were detected once. Clones ranked in the top ten supply 3% to 3.5% of the sample.

The cohort comprised approximately 700 healthy bone marrow donors. At the time of sampling, every cohort member was nominally healthy, though immune exposures that went unrecorded were likely present. The donor tested CMV seropositive, placing the donor among the 250 to 300 seropositive members of the cohort. Each donor provided a peripheral blood sample, and peripheral blood mononuclear cells were used for TCR beta sequencing. Genomic DNA was extracted from the blood cell samples with the Qiagen DNeasy Blood Extraction Kit. The receptor chain draws on TRBV11-2 and TRBJ2-5; TRBD1 aligns with 7 central bases. The specimen sequenced was PBMCs. The sequence was collected from a woman under 40 in good health and CMV-seropositive. The CDR3 reads CASSPRPARGGETQYF. The DNA is TGTGCCAGCAGCCCCCGACCCGCCAGAGGGGGCGAGACCCAGTACTTC.